The 13 T cell receptor beta chains below were found in one sample sequenced in a study of cytomegalovirus exposure and HLA in healthy donors. The PCR made use of 60 Vbeta and 13 Jbeta primers. Measured with immunoSEQ multiplex PCR; TCRdb has only the in-frame clones, and not every one. The data hold 210,000 or so clones, with around 89% observed a single time. The specimen was PBMCs. The receptors here all came from a woman between 18 and 30 years old in good health and CMV-seronegative.

The genes are TRBV2 and TRBJ1-3, with D maybe TRBD1 (5 bases). CDR3 length equals 16 residues. Between the trimmed V and J ends, which lost 6 bases and 2 bases, there was a span of 17 bases. CDR1 and CDR2 from the germline V gene are SNHLY and FYNNEI. In DNA, the CDR3 is TGTGCCAGCAGCGCCCGGGGCGGGGAAGCTGGAAACACCATATATTTT. This gives the protein CASSARGGEAGNTIYF. The full variable domain, completed using reference TRBV2 and TRBJ1-3, is EPEVTQTPSHQVTQMGQEVILRCVPISNHLYFYWYRQILGQKVEFLVSFYNNEISEKSEIFDDQFSVERPDGSNFTLKIRSTKLEDSAMYFCASSARGGEAGNTIYFGEGSWLTVV.

The chain joins TRBV4-1 to TRBJ1-2; TRBD1 is a possible D gene (6 bases). The V end was cut by 0 bases, the J end by 8 bases, with 16 bases between. Looked up from germline, CDR1 is MGHRA and CDR2 is YSYEKL. The CDR3 sequence is 15 residues long. The CDR3 reads CASSQDGQGRNGYTF. In nucleotides, the CDR3 is TGCGCCAGCAGCCAAGATGGCCAGGGGAGAAACGGCTACACCTTC.

The rearrangement uses TRBV2 and TRBJ2-1, with a possible D match to TRBD2 (5 bases). There are 12 residues in the CDR3. Trimming left V 4 bases short and J 9 bases short, with 10 bases between. CDR1 and CDR2 (germline): SNHLY, FYNNEI. This chain's CDR3 is CASSVRGAEQFF. DNA of the CDR3: TGTGCCAGCAGTGTACGGGGTGCTGAGCAGTTCTTC. The variable domain in full, with the rest retrieved from reference TRBV2 and TRBJ2-1, is EPEVTQTPSHQVTQMGQEVILRCVPISNHLYFYWYRQILGQKVEFLVSFYNNEISEKSEIFDDQFSVERPDGSNFTLKIRSTKLEDSAMYFCASSVRGAEQFFGPGTRLTVL.

The chain joins TRBV5-1 to TRBJ1-1; D remains ambiguous. V shed 1 base and J shed 4 bases, with 8 bases lying between them. The CDR3 consists of 13 residues. CDR1 and CDR2 from the germline V gene are SGHRS and YFSETQ. The CDR3 region has the DNA TGCGCCAGCAGCTTGTCGGGTGGCACTGAAGCTTTCTTT. Translated, it gives CASSLSGGTEAFF.

This clone was detected only a few times. This rearrangement joins TRBV5-1 to TRBJ2-5, with TRBD2 matching over 9 bases. This CDR3 is built from 16 residues. Germline assignment: CDR1 SGHRS and CDR2 YFSETQ. J lost 6 bases, V lost 1 base, and 10 bases had no gene match. CDR3 sequence reads: CASSLTFGTSIKTQYF. The CDR3, as DNA: TGCGCCAGCAGCTTGACTTTCGGGACTAGCATTAAGACCCAGTACTTC.

Details on this clone: The sample contains more than one DNA sequence encoding this CDR3. V and J are TRBV7-6 and TRBJ2-5; possibly TRBD2 for D (6 bases). Trimming shortened V by 3 bases and J by 5 bases, and 10 bases separated the two germline ends. Germline V CDR1 and CDR2: SGHVS, FNYEAQ. The CDR3 is 13 amino acids. CDR3 nucleotides: TGTGCCAGCAGCTTGGGGGGTTCGGAGACCCAGTACTTC. Amino acid sequence: CASSLGGSETQYF.

About this clone: The same CDR3 can be traced to other DNA sequences in this sample. The chain recombines TRBV9 with TRBJ1-1; D ambiguous. Germline loops: CDR1 SGDLS, CDR2 YYNGEE. This CDR3 has 13 amino acids. V dropped 1 base and J dropped 0 bases, with 4 bases sitting between them. CDR3 sequence reads: CASSVIMNTEAFF. DNA for the CDR3: TGTGCCAGCAGCGTAATTATGAACACTGAAGCTTTCTTT.

The V and J genes are TRBV5-1 and TRBJ2-3; TRBD2 matches at 9 bases. The CDR3 sequence is 17 residues long. With V trimmed by 4 bases and J by 6 bases, 15 bases remained unmatched. Germline V CDR1 and CDR2: SGHRS, YFSETQ. The CDR3: CASSGRRSGGPGDTQYF. Written as DNA, the CDR3 is TGCGCCAGCAGCGGAAGGAGGAGCGGGGGGCCGGGGGATACGCAGTATTTT.

This chain connects TRBV2 to TRBJ1-2; D is unresolved. Trimming took off 5 bases at V and 7 bases at J, with 11 bases between the two ends. The CDR3 has 12 residues. Germline loops: CDR1 SNHLY, CDR2 FYNNEI. CDR3: CASSKTAGGYTF. In nucleotides, the CDR3 is TGTGCCAGCAGTAAGACGGCGGGTGGCTACACCTTC.

The DNA of the CDR3 is TGTGCCAGTATGCCGGGAGTAGGTCTCGATGAGCAGTTCTTC. As protein: CASMPGVGLDEQFF. The rearrangement uses TRBV19 and TRBJ2-1; D is perhaps TRBD2 (6 bases). The CDR3 is 14 residues long. Trimming removed 7 bases at V and 8 bases at J, with 18 bases between. Looked up from germline, CDR1 is LNHDA and CDR2 is SQIVND (reference sequence). Combining the CDR3 with reference TRBV19 and TRBJ2-1 gives the whole variable domain DGGITQSPKYLFRKEGQNVTLSCEQNLNHDAMYWYRQDPGQGLRLIYYSQIVNDFQKGDIAEGYSVSREKKESFPLTVTSAQKNPTAFYLCASMPGVGLDEQFFGPGTRLTVL.

J is TRBJ2-5 and V is TRBV28; TRBD2 might be the D (6 bases). Trimming shortened V by 7 bases and J by 3 bases, and 9 bases separated the two germline ends. Germline-derived CDR1 and CDR2 are MDHEN and SYDVKM. The CDR3 length is 12 residues. The CDR3 DNA is TGTGCCAGCATCTCTAGCGAAGAGACCCAGTACTTC. This gives the protein CASISSEETQYF.

The table lists this clone with a count of one. This sequence joins TRBV9 and TRBJ2-3; 7 positions match TRBD1. Germline V CDR1 and CDR2: SGDLS, YYNGEE. The CDR3 covers 20 residues. The J segment lost 3 bases and the V segment lost 0 bases, leaving 19 bases of the junction unmatched. CDR3 sequence: CASSVGGGWFPGQKTDTQYF. The CDR3 DNA follows: TGTGCCAGCAGCGTAGGAGGAGGTTGGTTTCCGGGACAGAAGACAGATACGCAGTATTTT. The complete variable domain, with remaining parts taken from reference TRBV9 and TRBJ2-3, reads DSGVTQTPKHLITATGQRVTLRCSPRSGDLSVYWYQQSLDQGLQFLIQYYNGEERAKGNILERFSAQQFPDLHSELNLSSLELGDSALYFCASSVGGGWFPGQKTDTQYFGPGTRLTVL.

The V gene is TRBV5-1, the J gene TRBJ2-7; maybe TRBD2 (6 bases). This CDR3 is 17 amino acids long. Looked up from germline, CDR1 is SGHRS and CDR2 is YFSETQ. The V end lost 3 bases, the J end lost 2 bases, and 21 bases lay between the germline ends. CDR3 nucleotide sequence: TGCGCCAGCAGCTCGGATTACACGGGACTCGTCCCCTACGAGCAGTACTTC. It yields the protein CASSSDYTGLVPYEQYF.